This T cell receptor beta chain was sequenced during a study of CD4 T cells in relation to SARS-CoV-2 and coronaviruses. Comment on this clone: The antigen remains unidentified.

CD4+ T cells from unexposed donors were obtained before the COVID-19 pandemic (2011-2018). After roughly ten days of culture, CD4+ T cells were isolated. V lost 3 bases, J lost 7 bases, and 7 bases lay in between. The CDR3 is 11 residues long. Per the germline V gene, CDR1 is DFQATT and CDR2 is SNEGSKA (reference sequence). The table came from immunoSEQ multiplex PCR; TCRdb's copy has only in-frame clones and leaves some out. This table has 20,000 to 25,000 clones, approximately 82% appearing once. This TCR was recovered from a human donor in good health. The sequencing input was CD4+ T cells from PBMCs, cultured in vitro. The gene calls are TRBV20-1 and TRBJ2-1; D is ambiguous. CDR3 protein: CSASLMNEQFF. CDR3 nucleotides: TGCAGTGCTAGTTTAATGAATGAGCAGTTCTTC.